The 4 T cell receptor beta chains in this list originate from one sample, sequenced in a study of shared clonotypes between healthy human individuals. Data came from immunoSEQ multiplex PCR; TCRdb stores just in-frame clones and leaves some out. The sample shows some 500,000 clones, 95% to 97% of them seen only once. The specimen was naive CD4+ T cells sorted from blood. Subset denoted: CD45RA+ positively selected. These receptors all come from a woman under 40 in good health.

The CDR3 DNA is TGTGCCAGCAGCTTAGGCGAGCTGCGGACCTACGAGCAGTACTTC. This codes for CASSLGELRTYEQYF. V and J are TRBV7-9 and TRBJ2-7; D not certain. Deletions cut 1 base from V and 2 bases from J, with 12 bases between. The germline V gene encodes CDR1 SEHNR and CDR2 FQNEAQ (reference sequence). The CDR3 is 15 residues long.

V usage is TRBV28 and J usage is TRBJ2-1; tentatively, D is TRBD1 or TRBD2 (5 bases each). V shed 3 bases and J shed 5 bases, with 11 bases lying between them. There are 14 residues in the CDR3. Germline lookup yields CDR1 MDHEN and CDR2 SYDVKM. The CDR3 bases are TGTGCCAGCAGTTTCCGGGACCTTGACAATGAGCAGTTCTTC. Translating it yields CASSFRDLDNEQFF.

V and J are TRBV6-5 and TRBJ2-1; D is unresolved. The V gene's germline CDR1 is MNHEY and CDR2 SVGAGI. Trimming left V 6 bases short and J 7 bases short, with 10 bases between. The CDR3 is 12 amino acids. The CDR3 protein is CASSQSPNEQFF. In nucleotides, the CDR3 is TGTGCCAGCAGCCAAAGCCCTAATGAGCAGTTCTTC.

This clone was observed many times. The chain employs TRBV10-3 and TRBJ2-7, with D possibly TRBD1 on 5 matching bases. V gave up 7 bases and J gave up 0 bases, with 10 bases separating them. Per germline, CDR1 ENHRY and CDR2 SYGVKD. The CDR3 length is 13 residues. This CDR3 reads CAIMTASSYEQYF. CDR3 sequence (DNA): TGTGCCATCATGACAGCGAGCTCCTACGAGCAGTACTTC.